Following are 15 T cell receptor beta chains from one sample sequenced in a study. The TRBV12-4/TRBJ1-2 clonotypes were amplified using barcode primers with ligated adaptors. TCRdb reprocessed the multiplex PCR reads with MiXCR, giving one entry per CDR3 protein. This sample has about 430 distinct CDR3 sequences; more than 2.5% occur once, and the top ten carry over 75%. Sequencing was performed on tumor-infiltrating naive CD4+ T cells sorted from the breast tumor. Noted subset: naive CD4+ T cells, CD4+CD45RA+CD25-. The receptors derive from a female donor with breast cancer.

This clonotype rates as medium-sized. V and J are TRBV12-3 or TRBV12-4 and TRBJ1-2; no clear D gene. Between the trimmed V and J ends, which lost 5 bases and 4 bases, there was a span of 11 bases. The CDR3 extends over 13 amino acids. The CDR3 is CASSTTTGYGYTF. CDR3 nucleotide sequence: TGTGCCAGCAGTACTACCACGGGCTATGGCTACACCTTC.

In its sample, this clonotype ranks as medium-sized. V usage is TRBV12-3 or TRBV12-4 and J usage is TRBJ1-2; D remains ambiguous. V was shortened by 1 base and J by 7 bases, with 10 bases between the two germline ends. The CDR3 consists of 13 residues. This chain's CDR3 is CASSLVRGGGYTF. The DNA of the CDR3 is TGTGCCAGCAGTTTAGTTCGGGGAGGTGGCTACACCTTC.

This clonotype is labeled medium-sized. The chain joins TRBV12-3 or TRBV12-4 to TRBJ1-2, with a possible D match to TRBD1 (6 bases). This CDR3 is 12 amino acids long. Trimming removed 5 bases from V and 7 bases from J, with 11 bases in between. For the CDR3, the DNA is TGTGCCAGCAGTACAGGGAGAGGTGGCTACACCTTC. Its protein is CASSTGRGGYTF.

This clonotype was counted between two and nine times. This rearrangement joins TRBV12-3 or TRBV12-4 to TRBJ1-2; D might be TRBD1 (5 bases). This CDR3 spans 15 amino acids. V lost 3 bases to trimming and J lost 3 bases, with 14 bases between them. CDR3: CASSLLRQTHYGYTF. The CDR3 DNA sequence: TGTGCCAGCAGTTTGCTACGACAGACACACTATGGCTACACCTTC.

This clonotype counts as large. The chain joins TRBV12-3 or TRBV12-4 to TRBJ1-2; TRBD1 might be the D (6 bases). This CDR3 comprises 13 residues. Trimming stripped 5 bases from V and 6 bases from J, with 13 bases between. For the CDR3, the DNA is TGTGCCAGCAGTCCACAGGGAATGGATGGCTACACCTTC. Translated, it gives CASSPQGMDGYTF.

This clonotype has ten or more counts. The rearrangement links TRBV12-3 or TRBV12-4 to TRBJ1-2; D might be TRBD1 (6 bases). Trimming pared 6 bases from V and 6 bases from J, leaving 17 bases between. There are 14 residues in the CDR3. The CDR3 DNA reads as TGTGCCAGCAGGTCTTTTGACAGGTTTGATGGCTACACCTTC. It encodes CASRSFDRFDGYTF.

This clonotype has only a few counts. J is TRBJ1-2 and V is TRBV12-3 or TRBV12-4; D gene ambiguous. V shed 2 bases and J shed 2 bases, with 12 bases lying between them. CDR3 size: 15 residues. The CDR3: CASSLRWQLNYGYTF. The CDR3 DNA sequence: TGTGCCAGCAGTTTAAGGTGGCAGCTAAACTATGGCTACACCTTC.

This clonotype has just a few counts. This rearrangement joins TRBV12-3 or TRBV12-4 to TRBJ1-2; a possible D gene is TRBD1 (6 bases). This CDR3 region has 15 residues. V lost 3 bases to trimming and J lost 4 bases, with 15 bases between them. The CDR3 nucleotides are TGTGCCAGCAGTTTCCGCAGGGGATGGGGCTATGGCTACACCTTC. This encodes CASSFRRGWGYGYTF.

This clonotype was seen at least ten times. The chain has TRBV12-3 or TRBV12-4 and TRBJ1-2; weak D call: TRBD1 (6 bases). This CDR3 spans 15 amino acids. V lost 5 bases, J lost 2 bases, and 15 bases lay in between. The DNA for the CDR3 is TGTGCCAGCAGTCACCCGACAGGAGGGAACTATGGCTACACCTTC. This sequence encodes CASSHPTGGNYGYTF.

In its sample, this clonotype is medium-sized. The chain uses TRBV12-3 or TRBV12-4 and TRBJ1-2; D unresolved. This CDR3 has 12 amino acids. V was trimmed by 10 bases and J by 4 bases, leaving 13 bases between them. The chain's CDR3 is CATQRLAYGYTF. CDR3 in DNA: TGTGCCACCCAAAGGTTAGCCTATGGCTACACCTTC.

The chain combines TRBV12-3 or TRBV12-4 with TRBJ1-2; D perhaps matches TRBD1 (5 bases). The CDR3 is 13 residues long. The ends were cut back, 3 bases at V and 5 bases at J, with 10 bases in the middle. The CDR3 region has the DNA TGTGCCAGCAGTTTGCGACAGCAGTATGGCTACACCTTC. Its translation is CASSLRQQYGYTF.

This clonotype was counted a few times. The chain employs TRBV12-3 or TRBV12-4 and TRBJ1-2; D call uncertain. The CDR3 is 13 residues long. V dropped 1 base and J dropped 4 bases, with 7 bases sitting between them. The CDR3 DNA follows: TGTGCCAGCAGTTTAGATTCCAGCTATGGCTACACCTTC. It translates to CASSLDSSYGYTF.

By share of the sample, this clonotype is medium-sized. The chain combines TRBV12-3 or TRBV12-4 with TRBJ1-2; TRBD1 is a possible D gene (5 bases). The CDR3 sequence is 13 residues long. V shed 6 bases and J shed 8 bases, with 16 bases lying between them. CDR3 DNA: TGTGCCAGCAGCCGGGGCCAGGGACGAGGCTACACCTTC. It is translated as CASSRGQGRGYTF.

By share, this clonotype counts as medium-sized. This chain links TRBV12-3 or TRBV12-4 with TRBJ1-2; D is ambiguous. Trimming removed 3 bases from V and 4 bases from J, with 9 bases in between. The CDR3 totals 13 residues. CDR3 sequence: CASSLKGGYGYTF. For the CDR3, the DNA is TGTGCCAGCAGTTTGAAGGGCGGCTATGGCTACACCTTC.

Sample share makes this clonotype medium-sized. V gene TRBV12-3 or TRBV12-4 combines with J gene TRBJ1-2, with D possibly being TRBD1 (5 bases). The CDR3 totals 13 residues. V was cut by 6 bases and J by 2 bases, with 10 bases left in between. CDR3 nucleotide sequence: TGTGCCAGCAGCCTCCAGGGAAACTATGGCTACACCTTC. Residues: CASSLQGNYGYTF.